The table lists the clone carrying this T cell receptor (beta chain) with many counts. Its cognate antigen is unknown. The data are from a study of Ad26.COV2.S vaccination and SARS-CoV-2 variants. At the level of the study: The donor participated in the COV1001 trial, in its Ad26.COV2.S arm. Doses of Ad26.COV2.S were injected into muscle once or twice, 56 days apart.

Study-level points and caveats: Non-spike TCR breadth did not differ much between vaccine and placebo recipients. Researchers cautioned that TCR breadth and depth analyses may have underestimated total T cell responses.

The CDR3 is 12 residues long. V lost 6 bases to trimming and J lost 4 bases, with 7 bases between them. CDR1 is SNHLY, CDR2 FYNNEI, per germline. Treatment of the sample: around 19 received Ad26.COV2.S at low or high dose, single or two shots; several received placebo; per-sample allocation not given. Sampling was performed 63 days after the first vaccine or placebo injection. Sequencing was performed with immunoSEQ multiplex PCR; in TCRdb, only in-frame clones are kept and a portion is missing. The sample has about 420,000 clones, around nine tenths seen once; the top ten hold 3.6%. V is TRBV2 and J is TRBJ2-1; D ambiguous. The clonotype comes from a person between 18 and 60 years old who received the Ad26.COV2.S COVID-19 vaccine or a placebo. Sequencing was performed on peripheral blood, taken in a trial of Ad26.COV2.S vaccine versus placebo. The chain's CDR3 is CASSVRYNEQFF. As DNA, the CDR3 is TGTGCCAGCAGCGTCAGGTACAATGAGCAGTTCTTC.